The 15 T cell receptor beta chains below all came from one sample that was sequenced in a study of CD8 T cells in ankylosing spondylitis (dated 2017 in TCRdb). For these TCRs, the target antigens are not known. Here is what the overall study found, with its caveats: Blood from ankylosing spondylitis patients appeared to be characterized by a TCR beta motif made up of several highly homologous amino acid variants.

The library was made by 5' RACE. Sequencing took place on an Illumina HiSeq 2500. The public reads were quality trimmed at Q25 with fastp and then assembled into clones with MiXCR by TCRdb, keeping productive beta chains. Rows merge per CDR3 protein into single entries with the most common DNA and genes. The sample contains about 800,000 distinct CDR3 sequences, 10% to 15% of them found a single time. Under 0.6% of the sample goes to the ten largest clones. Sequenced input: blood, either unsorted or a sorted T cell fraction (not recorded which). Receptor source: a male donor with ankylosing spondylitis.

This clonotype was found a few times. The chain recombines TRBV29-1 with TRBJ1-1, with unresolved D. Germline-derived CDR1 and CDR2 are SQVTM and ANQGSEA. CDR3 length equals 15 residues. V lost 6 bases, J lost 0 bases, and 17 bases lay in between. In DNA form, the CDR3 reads TGCAGCGTCCTCTCTACGGGGTCCATGAACACTGAAGCTTTCTTT. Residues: CSVLSTGSMNTEAFF.

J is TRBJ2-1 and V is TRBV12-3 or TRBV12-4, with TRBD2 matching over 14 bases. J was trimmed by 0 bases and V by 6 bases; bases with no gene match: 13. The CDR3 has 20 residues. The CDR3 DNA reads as TGTGCCAGCAGAAAGACACCGGGACTAGCGGGAGAGGGCTCCTACAATGAGCAGTTCTTC. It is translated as CASRKTPGLAGEGSYNEQFF.

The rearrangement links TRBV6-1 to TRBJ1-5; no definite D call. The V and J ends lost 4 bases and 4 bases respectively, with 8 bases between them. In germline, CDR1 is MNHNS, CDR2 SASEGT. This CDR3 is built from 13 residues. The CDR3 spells CASSVSLNQPQHF. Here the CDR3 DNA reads TGTGCCAGCAGTGTTAGTTTGAATCAGCCCCAGCATTTT.

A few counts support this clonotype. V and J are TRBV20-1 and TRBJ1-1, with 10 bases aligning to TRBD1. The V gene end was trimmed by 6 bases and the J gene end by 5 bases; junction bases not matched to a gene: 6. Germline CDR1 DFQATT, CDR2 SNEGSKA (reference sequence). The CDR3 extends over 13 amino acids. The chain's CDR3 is CSAIRTGGTEAFF. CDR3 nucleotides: TGCAGTGCCATTAGGACAGGGGGTACTGAAGCTTTCTTT.

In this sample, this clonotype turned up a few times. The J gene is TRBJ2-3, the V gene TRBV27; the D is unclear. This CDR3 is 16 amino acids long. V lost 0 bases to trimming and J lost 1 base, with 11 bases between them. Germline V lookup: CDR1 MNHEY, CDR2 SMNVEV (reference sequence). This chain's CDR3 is CASSLSWGTGTDTQYF. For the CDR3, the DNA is TGTGCCAGCAGTTTATCGTGGGGTACTGGCACAGATACGCAGTATTTT.

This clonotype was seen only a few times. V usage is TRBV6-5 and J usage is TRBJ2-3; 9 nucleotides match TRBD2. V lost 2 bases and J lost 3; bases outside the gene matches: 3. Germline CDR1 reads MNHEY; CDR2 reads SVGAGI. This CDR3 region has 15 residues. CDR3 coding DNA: TGTGCCAGCAGTTACCGACTAGCGGTTACAGATACGCAGTATTTT. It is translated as CASSYRLAVTDTQYF.

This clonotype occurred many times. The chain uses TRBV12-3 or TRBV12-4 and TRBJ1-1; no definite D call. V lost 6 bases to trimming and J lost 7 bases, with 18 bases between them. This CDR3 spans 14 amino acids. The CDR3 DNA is TGTGCCAGCAGAACCCTGGCTGGTCTGAGTGAAGCTTTCTTT. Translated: CASRTLAGLSEAFF.

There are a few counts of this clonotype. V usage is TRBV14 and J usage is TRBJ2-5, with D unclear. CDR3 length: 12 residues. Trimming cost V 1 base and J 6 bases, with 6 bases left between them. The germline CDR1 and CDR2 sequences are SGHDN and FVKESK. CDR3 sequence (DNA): TGTGCCAGCAGCCAAGTTGGGCAGACCCAGTACTTC. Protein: CASSQVGQTQYF.

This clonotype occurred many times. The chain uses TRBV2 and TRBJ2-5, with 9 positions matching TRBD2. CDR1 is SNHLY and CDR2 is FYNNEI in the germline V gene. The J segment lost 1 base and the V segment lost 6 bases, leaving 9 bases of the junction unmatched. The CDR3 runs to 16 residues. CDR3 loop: CASRQRTSVPQETQYF. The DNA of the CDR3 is TGTGCCAGCAGACAACGGACTAGCGTACCCCAAGAGACCCAGTACTTC.

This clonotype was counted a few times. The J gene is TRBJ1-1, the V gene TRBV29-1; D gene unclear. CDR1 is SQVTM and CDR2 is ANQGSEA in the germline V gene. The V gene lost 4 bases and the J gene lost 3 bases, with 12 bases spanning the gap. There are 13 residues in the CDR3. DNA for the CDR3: TGCAGCGTTGGCCCTAGGAGGGACACTGAAGCTTTCTTT. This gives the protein CSVGPRRDTEAFF.

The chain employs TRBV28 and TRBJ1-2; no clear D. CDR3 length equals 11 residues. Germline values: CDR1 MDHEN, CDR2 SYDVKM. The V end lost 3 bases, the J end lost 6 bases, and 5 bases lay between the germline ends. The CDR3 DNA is TGTGCCAGCAGTTTTGGGAATGGCTACACCTTC. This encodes CASSFGNGYTF.

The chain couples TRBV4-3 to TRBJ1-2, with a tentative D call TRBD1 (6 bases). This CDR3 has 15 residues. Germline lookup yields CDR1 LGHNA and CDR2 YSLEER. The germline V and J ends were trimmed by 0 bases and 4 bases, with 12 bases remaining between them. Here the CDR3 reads CASSQDSGGRYGYTF. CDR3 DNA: TGCGCCAGCAGCCAAGATTCCGGGGGCCGCTATGGCTACACCTTC.

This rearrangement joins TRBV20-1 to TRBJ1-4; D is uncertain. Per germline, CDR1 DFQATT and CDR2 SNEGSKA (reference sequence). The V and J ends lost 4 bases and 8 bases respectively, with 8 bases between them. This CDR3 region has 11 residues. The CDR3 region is CSATEREKLFF. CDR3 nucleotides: TGCAGTGCTACCGAGAGGGAAAAACTGTTTTTT.

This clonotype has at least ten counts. The CDR3 DNA follows: TGCGCCAGCAGCTTGGGGGACAGGGGATACAATGAGCAGTTCTTC. As protein: CASSLGDRGYNEQFF. The chain has TRBV5-1 and TRBJ2-1; TRBD1 matches 10 bases. CDR3 length equals 15 residues. Germline assignment: CDR1 SGHRS and CDR2 YFSETQ. V was clipped by 0 bases and J by 4 bases; unmatched bases: 1.

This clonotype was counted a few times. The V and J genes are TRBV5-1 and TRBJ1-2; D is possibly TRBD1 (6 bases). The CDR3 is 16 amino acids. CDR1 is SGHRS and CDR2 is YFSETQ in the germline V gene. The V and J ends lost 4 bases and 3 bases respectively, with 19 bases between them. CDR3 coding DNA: TGCGCCAGCAGCCGAAGGGGGACGTGGCAAGACTATGGCTACACCTTC. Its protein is CASSRRGTWQDYGYTF.